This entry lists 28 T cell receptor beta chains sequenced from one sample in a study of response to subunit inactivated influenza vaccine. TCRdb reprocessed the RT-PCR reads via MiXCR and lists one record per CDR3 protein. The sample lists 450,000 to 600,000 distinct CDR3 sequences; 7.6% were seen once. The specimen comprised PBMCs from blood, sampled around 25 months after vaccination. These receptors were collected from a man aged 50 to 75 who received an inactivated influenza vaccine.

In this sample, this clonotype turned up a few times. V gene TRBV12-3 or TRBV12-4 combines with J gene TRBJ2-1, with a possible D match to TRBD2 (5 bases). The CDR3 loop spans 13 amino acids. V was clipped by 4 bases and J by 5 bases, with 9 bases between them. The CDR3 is CASSSRGDNEQFF. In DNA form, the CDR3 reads TGTGCCAGCAGTTCCCGGGGAGACAATGAGCAGTTCTTC.

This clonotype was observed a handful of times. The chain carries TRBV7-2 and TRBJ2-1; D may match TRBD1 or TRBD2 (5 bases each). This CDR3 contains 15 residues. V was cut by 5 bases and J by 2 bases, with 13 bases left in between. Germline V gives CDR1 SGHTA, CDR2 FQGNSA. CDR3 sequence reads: CASSLQWDPYNEQFF. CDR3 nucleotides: TGTGCCAGCAGCCTGCAATGGGACCCCTACAATGAGCAGTTCTTC.

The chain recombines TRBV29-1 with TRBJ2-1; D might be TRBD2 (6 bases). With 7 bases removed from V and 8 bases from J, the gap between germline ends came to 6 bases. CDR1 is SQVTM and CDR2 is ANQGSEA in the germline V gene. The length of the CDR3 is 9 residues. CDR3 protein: CSGGDEQFF. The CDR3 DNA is TGCAGCGGGGGGGATGAGCAGTTCTTC.

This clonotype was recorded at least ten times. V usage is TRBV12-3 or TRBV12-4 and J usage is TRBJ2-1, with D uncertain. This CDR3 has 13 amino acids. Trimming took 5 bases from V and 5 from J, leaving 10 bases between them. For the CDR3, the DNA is TGTGCCAGCAGTCGAAACACGAACAATGAGCAGTTCTTC. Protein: CASSRNTNNEQFF.

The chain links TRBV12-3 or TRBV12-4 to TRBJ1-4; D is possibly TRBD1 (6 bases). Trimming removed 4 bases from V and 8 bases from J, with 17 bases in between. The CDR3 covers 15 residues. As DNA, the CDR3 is TGTGCCAGCAGTTCTGGGGGGGGGGCAGGGGAAAAACTGTTTTTT. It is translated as CASSSGGGAGEKLFF.

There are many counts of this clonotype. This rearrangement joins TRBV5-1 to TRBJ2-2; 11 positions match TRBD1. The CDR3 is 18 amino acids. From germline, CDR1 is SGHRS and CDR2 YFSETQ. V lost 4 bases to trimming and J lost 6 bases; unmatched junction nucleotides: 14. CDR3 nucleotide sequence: TGCGCCAGCAGCCCAACCGAAAGGACAGGGGGCTTCGCCGGGGAGCTGTTTTTT. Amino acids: CASSPTERTGGFAGELFF.

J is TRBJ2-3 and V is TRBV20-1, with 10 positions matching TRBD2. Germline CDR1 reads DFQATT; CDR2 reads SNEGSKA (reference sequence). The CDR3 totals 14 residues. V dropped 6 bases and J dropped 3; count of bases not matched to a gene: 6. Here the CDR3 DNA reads TGCAGTGCAAAGCGGGGGGGCCCAACAGATACGCAGTATTTT. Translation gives CSAKRGGPTDTQYF.

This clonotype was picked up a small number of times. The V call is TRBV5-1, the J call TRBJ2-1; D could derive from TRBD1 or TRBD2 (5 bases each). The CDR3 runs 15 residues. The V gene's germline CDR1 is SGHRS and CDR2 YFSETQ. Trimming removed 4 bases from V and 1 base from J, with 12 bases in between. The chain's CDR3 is CASSPGRLSYNEQFF. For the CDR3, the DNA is TGCGCCAGCAGCCCGGGACGGCTGTCCTACAATGAGCAGTTCTTC.

CDR3: CASSQVSGGRRYGYTF. CDR3 bases: TGTGCCAGCAGCCAAGTCTCGGGGGGGCGACGGTATGGCTACACCTTC. The chain carries TRBV3-1 and TRBJ1-2, with D maybe TRBD1 (6 bases). The CDR3 runs to 16 residues. The germline V gene has CDR1 LGHDT and CDR2 YNNKEL (reference sequence). V lost 1 base and J lost 5, with 17 bases in between.

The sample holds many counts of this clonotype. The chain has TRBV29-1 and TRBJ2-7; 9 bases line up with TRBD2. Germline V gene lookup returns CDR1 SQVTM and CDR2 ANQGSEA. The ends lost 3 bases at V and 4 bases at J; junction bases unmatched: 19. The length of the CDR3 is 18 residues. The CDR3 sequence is CSVESADISTSGWYEQYF. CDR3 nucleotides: TGCAGCGTTGAGTCCGCCGACATCTCAACTAGCGGGTGGTACGAGCAGTACTTC.

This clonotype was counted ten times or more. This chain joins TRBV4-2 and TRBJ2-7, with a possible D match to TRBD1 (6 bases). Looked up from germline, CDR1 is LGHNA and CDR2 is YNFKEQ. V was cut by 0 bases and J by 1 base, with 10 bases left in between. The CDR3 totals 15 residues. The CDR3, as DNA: TGTGCCAGCAGCCAAGATGGTACAGGGTCCTACGAGCAGTACTTC. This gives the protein CASSQDGTGSYEQYF.

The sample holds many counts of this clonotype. The CDR3 DNA reads TGCAGTGCCGGGACAGCCAACACAGATACGCAGTATTTT. Its protein product is CSAGTANTDTQYF. The chain uses TRBV20-1 and TRBJ2-3, with 7 bases identical to TRBD1. CDR3 length: 13 residues. Germline V gene data show CDR1 as DFQATT and CDR2 as SNEGSKA (reference sequence). Losses at the gene ends were 6 bases for V and 2 bases for J; bases not matched to a gene: 5.

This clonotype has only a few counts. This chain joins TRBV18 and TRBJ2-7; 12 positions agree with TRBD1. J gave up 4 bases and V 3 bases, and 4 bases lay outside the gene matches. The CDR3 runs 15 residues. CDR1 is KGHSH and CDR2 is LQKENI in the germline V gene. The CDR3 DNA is TGTGCCAGCTCACCGGGACAGGGGGCTTTATACGAGCAGTACTTC. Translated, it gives CASSPGQGALYEQYF. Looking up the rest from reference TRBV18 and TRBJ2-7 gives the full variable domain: NAGVMQNPRHLVRRRGQEARLRCSPMKGHSHVYWYRQLPEEGLKFMVYLQKENIIDESGMPKERFSAEFPKEGPSILRIQQVVRGDSAAYFCASSPGQGALYEQYFGPGTRLTVT.

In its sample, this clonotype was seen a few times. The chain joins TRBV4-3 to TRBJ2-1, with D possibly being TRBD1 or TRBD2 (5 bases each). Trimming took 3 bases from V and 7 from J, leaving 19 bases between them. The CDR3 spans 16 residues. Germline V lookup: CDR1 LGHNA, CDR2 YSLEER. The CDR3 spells CASSHRSGTWGNEQFF. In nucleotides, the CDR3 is TGCGCCAGCAGCCACCGAAGTGGCACTTGGGGGAATGAGCAGTTCTTC.

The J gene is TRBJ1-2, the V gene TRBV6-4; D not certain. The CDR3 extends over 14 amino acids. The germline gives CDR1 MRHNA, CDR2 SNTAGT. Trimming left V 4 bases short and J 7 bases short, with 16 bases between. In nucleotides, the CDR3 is TGTGCCAGCAGTGGCCCGGGTCAACGAGGTGGCTACACCTTC. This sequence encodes CASSGPGQRGGYTF.

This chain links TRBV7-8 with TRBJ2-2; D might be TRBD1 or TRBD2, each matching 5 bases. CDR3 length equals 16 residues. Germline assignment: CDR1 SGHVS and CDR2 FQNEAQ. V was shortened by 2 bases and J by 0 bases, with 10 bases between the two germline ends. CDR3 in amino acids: CASSLRWGSNTGELFF. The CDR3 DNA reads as TGTGCCAGCAGCTTAAGGTGGGGGTCGAACACCGGGGAGCTGTTTTTT.

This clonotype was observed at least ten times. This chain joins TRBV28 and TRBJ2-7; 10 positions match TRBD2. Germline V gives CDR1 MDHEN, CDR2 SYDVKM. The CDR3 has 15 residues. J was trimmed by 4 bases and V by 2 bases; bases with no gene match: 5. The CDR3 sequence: CASSLEPSGSYEQYF. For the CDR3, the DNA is TGTGCCAGCAGTTTAGAGCCTAGCGGGAGTTACGAGCAGTACTTC. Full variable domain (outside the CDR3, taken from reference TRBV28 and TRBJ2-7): DVKVTQSSRYLVKRTGEKVFLECVQDMDHENMFWYRQDPGLGLRLIYFSYDVKMKEKGDIPEGYSVSREKKERFSLILESASTNQTSMYLCASSLEPSGSYEQYFGPGTRLTVT.

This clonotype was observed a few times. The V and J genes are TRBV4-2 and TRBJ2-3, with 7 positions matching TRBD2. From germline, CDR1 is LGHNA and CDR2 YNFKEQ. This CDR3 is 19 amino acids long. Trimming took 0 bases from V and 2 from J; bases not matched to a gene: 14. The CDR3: CASSQDLRAGDFHTDTQYF. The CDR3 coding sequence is TGTGCCAGCAGCCAAGATTTACGGGCGGGGGATTTTCACACAGATACGCAGTATTTT.

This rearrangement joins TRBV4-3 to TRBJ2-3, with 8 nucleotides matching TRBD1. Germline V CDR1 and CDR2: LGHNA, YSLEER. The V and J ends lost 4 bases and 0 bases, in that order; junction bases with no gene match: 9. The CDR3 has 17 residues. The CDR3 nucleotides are TGCGCCAGCAGCCTCTACCTCGGGACAGGTAGCACAGATACGCAGTATTTT. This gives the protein CASSLYLGTGSTDTQYF.

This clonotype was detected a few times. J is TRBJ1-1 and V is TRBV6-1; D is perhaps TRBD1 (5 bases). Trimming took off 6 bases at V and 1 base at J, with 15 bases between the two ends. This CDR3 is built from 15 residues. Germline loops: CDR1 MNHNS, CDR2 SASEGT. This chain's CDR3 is CASSPRDLTNTEAFF. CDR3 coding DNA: TGTGCCAGCAGCCCCAGGGACCTTACGAACACTGAAGCTTTCTTT.

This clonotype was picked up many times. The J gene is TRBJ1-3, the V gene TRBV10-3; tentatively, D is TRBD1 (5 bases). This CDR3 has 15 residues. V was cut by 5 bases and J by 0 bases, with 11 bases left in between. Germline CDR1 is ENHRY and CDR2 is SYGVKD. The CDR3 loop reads CAISTGASSGNTIYF. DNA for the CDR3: TGTGCCATCAGTACCGGGGCGAGCTCTGGAAACACCATATATTTT.

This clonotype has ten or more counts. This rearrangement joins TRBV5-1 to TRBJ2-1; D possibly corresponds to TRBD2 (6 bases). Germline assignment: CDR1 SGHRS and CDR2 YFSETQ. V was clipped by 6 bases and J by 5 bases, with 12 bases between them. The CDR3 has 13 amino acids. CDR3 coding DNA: TGCGCCAGCATCGGACTAACGGACAATGAGCAGTTCTTC. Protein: CASIGLTDNEQFF. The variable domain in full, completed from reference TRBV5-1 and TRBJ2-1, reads KAGVTQTPRYLIKTRGQQVTLSCSPISGHRSVSWYQQTPGQGLQFLFEYFSETQRNKGNFPGRFSGRQFSNSRSEMNVSTLELGDSALYLCASIGLTDNEQFFGPGTRLTVL.

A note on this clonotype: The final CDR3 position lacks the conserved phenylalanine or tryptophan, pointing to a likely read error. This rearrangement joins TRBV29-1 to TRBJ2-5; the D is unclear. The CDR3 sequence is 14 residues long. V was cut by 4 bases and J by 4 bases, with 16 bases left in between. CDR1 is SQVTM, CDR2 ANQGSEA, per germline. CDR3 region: CSVAPYLLGETQYL. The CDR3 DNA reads TGCAGCGTTGCTCCCTATCTTCTCGGAGAGACCCAGTACCTC.

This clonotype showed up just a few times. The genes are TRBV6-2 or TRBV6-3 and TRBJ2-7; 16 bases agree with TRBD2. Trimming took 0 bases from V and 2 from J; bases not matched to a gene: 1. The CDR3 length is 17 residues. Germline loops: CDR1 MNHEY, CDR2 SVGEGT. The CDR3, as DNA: TGTGCCAGCAGTTACTCCGGGACTAGCGGGAGGGCCTACGAGCAGTACTTC. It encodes CASSYSGTSGRAYEQYF.

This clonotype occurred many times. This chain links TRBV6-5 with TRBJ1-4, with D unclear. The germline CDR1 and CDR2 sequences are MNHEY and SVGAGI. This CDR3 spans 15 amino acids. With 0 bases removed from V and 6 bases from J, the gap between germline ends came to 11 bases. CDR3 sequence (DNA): TGTGCCAGCAGTTACTCATTAGGGCTTGATGAAAAACTGTTTTTT. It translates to CASSYSLGLDEKLFF.

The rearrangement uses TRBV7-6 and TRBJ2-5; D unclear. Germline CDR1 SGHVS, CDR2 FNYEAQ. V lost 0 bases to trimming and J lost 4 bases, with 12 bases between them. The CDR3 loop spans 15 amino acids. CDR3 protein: CASSLAEVERETQYF. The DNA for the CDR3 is TGTGCCAGCAGCTTAGCAGAAGTAGAAAGAGAGACCCAGTACTTC.

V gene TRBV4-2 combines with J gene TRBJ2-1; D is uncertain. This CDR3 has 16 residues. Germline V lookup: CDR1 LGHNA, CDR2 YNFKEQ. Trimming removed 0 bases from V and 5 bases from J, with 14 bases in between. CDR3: CASSQEVRTRNNEQFF. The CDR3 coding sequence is TGTGCCAGCAGCCAAGAGGTCCGGACGAGGAACAATGAGCAGTTCTTC.

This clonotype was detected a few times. CDR3 protein: CSARKTSGSNNEQFF. The CDR3 DNA reads TGCAGTGCCCGAAAGACTAGCGGGAGTAACAATGAGCAGTTCTTC. The chain carries TRBV20-1 and TRBJ2-1; TRBD2 matches at 12 bases. This CDR3 region has 15 residues. The trim removed 6 bases at V and 5 bases at J, leaving 8 bases unmatched. In germline, CDR1 is DFQATT, CDR2 SNEGSKA (reference sequence).